There are many counts of the clone carrying this T cell receptor (beta chain). Its antigen is currently unknown. TCRdb independently ran MiXCR on the RT-PCR reads; one entry per CDR3 protein. The top ten clones hold under 15% of a sample with about 480,000 distinct CDR3 sequences, approximately 13% of them seen once. This sample is drawn from a study of response to subunit inactivated influenza vaccine. Whole-study findings and limits: The study's authors posited that every seasonal influenza vaccination enlists few new T cells.

Germline CDR1 SQVTM, CDR2 ANQGSEA. This CDR3 comprises 12 residues. With 6 bases removed from V and 1 base from J, the gap between germline ends came to 9 bases. The rearrangement uses TRBV29-1 and TRBJ2-5; D gene uncertain. This receptor was identified in a man aged 45-60 years who received an inactivated influenza vaccine. This sample comprised PBMCs from blood, obtained 40 to 50 days after vaccination. CDR3 sequence: CSVGKTQETQYF. CDR3 DNA: TGCAGCGTGGGTAAAACCCAAGAGACCCAGTACTTC.